The 30 T cell receptor beta chains below come from one sample, sequenced in a study of blood T cell repertoires in COVID-19. The assay was immunoSEQ multiplex PCR, and TCRdb's table has in-frame clones only and misses some. The table lists about 210,000 clones, 88% of them singletons. The sequencing sample was made of peripheral blood. Every receptor here comes from a man between 65 and 85 years old with acute or convalescent COVID-19.

The V and J genes are TRBV6-4 and TRBJ1-1, with D possibly matching TRBD1 (6 bases). Trimming took 2 bases from V and 9 from J, leaving 19 bases between them. The CDR3 spans 15 residues. CDR1 and CDR2 from the germline V gene are MRHNA and SNTAGT. CDR3 in DNA: TGTGCCAGCAGTGACCCGGCCAGGGAGGGGGGAAAAGCTTTCTTT. Its translation is CASSDPAREGGKAFF.

The rearrangement uses TRBV6-5 and TRBJ1-1; TRBD1 is a possible D gene (5 bases). This CDR3 region has 15 residues. Germline V gives CDR1 MNHEY, CDR2 SVGAGI. V was cut by 6 bases and J by 5 bases, with 19 bases left in between. CDR3 nucleotide sequence: TGTGCCAGCAGCCCGCACCCGGGGGAGAGAACTGAAGCTTTCTTT. Amino acid sequence: CASSPHPGERTEAFF.

This chain uses TRBV27 with TRBJ1-1; D remains ambiguous. Germline assignment: CDR1 MNHEY and CDR2 SMNVEV (reference sequence). V was cut by 2 bases and J by 1 base, with 11 bases left in between. This CDR3 has 15 residues. CDR3 DNA: TGTGCCAGCAGTTTAAGTCTTCCGGGGAACACTGAAGCTTTCTTT. Encoded protein: CASSLSLPGNTEAFF.

The rearrangement joins TRBV7-2 to TRBJ2-2; the match to TRBD1 covers 7 bases. Germline V gene data show CDR1 as SGHTA and CDR2 as FQGNSA. V shed 4 bases and J 5 bases; nucleotides not matched to a gene: 7. CDR3 length: 15 amino acids. The CDR3 sequence is CASSWGTEVTGELFF. The CDR3 DNA follows: TGTGCCAGCAGCTGGGGGACAGAGGTGACCGGGGAGCTGTTTTTT. Filled out from reference TRBV7-2 and TRBJ2-2, the complete variable domain reads GAGVSQSPSNKVTEKGKDVELRCDPISGHTALYWYRQSLGQGLEFLIYFQGNSAPDKSGLPSDRFSAERTGGSVSTLTIQRTQQEDSAVYLCASSWGTEVTGELFFGEGSRLTVL.

The chain is built from TRBV7-8 and TRBJ1-5; 9 nucleotides line up with TRBD1. Germline V gene sequence: CDR1 SGHVS, CDR2 FQNEAQ. V shed 5 bases and J 2 bases; nucleotides not matched to a gene: 10. The CDR3 runs 17 residues. In DNA, the CDR3 is TGTGCCAGCAGCATTAGGGGACAGGGATTGGGCAATCAGCCCCAGCATTTT. Translating gives CASSIRGQGLGNQPQHF. Filled out from reference TRBV7-8 and TRBJ1-5, the complete variable domain reads GAGVSQSPRYKVAKRGQDVALRCDPISGHVSLFWYQQALGQGPEFLTYFQNEAQLDKSGLPSDRFFAERPEGSVSTLKIQRTQQEDSAVYLCASSIRGQGLGNQPQHFGDGTRLSIL.

This clone came up once. The CDR3 reads CASSLQVSGANVLTF. CDR3 DNA: TGTGCCAGCAGCTTGCAGGTCTCTGGGGCCAACGTCCTGACTTTC. This chain links TRBV11-2 with TRBJ2-6; no clear D. With 3 bases removed from V and 0 bases from J, the gap between germline ends came to 6 bases. Per the germline V gene, CDR1 is SGHAT and CDR2 is FQNNGV. The CDR3 totals 15 residues.

The genes are TRBV7-9 and TRBJ2-3; a possible D gene is TRBD2 (5 bases). The CDR3 is 15 residues long. V lost 6 bases and J lost 0, with 13 bases in between. Germline lookup yields CDR1 SEHNR and CDR2 FQNEAQ (reference sequence). The CDR3 coding sequence is TGTGCCAGCAGTCCCCGGGGTATTAGCACAGATACGCAGTATTTT. Protein: CASSPRGISTDTQYF.

The J gene is TRBJ2-7, the V gene TRBV10-3; TRBD1 aligns across 10 bases. CDR3 length equals 15 residues. After removal of 0 bases from V and 4 bases from J, the junction contained 3 bases not matched to a gene. The germline V gene has CDR1 ENHRY and CDR2 SYGVKD. CDR3 protein: CAISESPGQGYEQYF. DNA of the CDR3: TGTGCCATCAGTGAGTCCCCGGGACAGGGGTACGAGCAGTACTTC.

The chain carries TRBV21-1 and TRBJ2-2; the table's D call of TRBD1 was not tested on the DNA. TRBV21-1 is a pseudogene. CDR3 size: 13 residues. The CDR3 sequence: CASSRQGAGELFF. As DNA, the CDR3 is TGTGCCAGCAGCAGACAAGGGGCCGGGGAGCTGTTTTTT.

This clone was observed once. This chain joins TRBV2 and TRBJ1-2, with D hard to call. The germline gives CDR1 SNHLY, CDR2 FYNNEI. The V gene lost 1 base and the J gene lost 12 bases, with 12 bases spanning the gap. The CDR3 extends over 12 amino acids. CDR3 bases: TGTGCCAGCAGTGAAGGAGGGCCAGAAAACACCTTC. Translated, it gives CASSEGGPENTF.

J is TRBJ1-1 and V is TRBV7-6; the D is unclear. V dropped 2 bases and J dropped 5 bases, with 18 bases sitting between them. The CDR3 covers 16 residues. Germline V gene lookup returns CDR1 SGHVS and CDR2 FNYEAQ. CDR3 sequence: CASSLNPAGSGTEAFF. The CDR3, as DNA: TGTGCCAGCAGCTTAAATCCCGCCGGCAGCGGGACTGAAGCTTTCTTT.

The V and J genes are TRBV27 and TRBJ2-1; possible D gene TRBD2, 6 bases. The germline V gene encodes CDR1 MNHEY and CDR2 SMNVEV (reference sequence). The CDR3 consists of 14 residues. Trimming took 8 bases from V and 7 from J, leaving 18 bases between them. In DNA form, the CDR3 reads TGTGCCAGCGGCGTGGAGGGCCGTTATAATGAGCAGTTCTTC. This translates into CASGVEGRYNEQFF.

This clone appeared once. V gene TRBV7-3 combines with J gene TRBJ2-7; TRBD2 might be the D (5 bases). The CDR3 spans 16 residues. The germline gives CDR1 SGHTA, CDR2 FQGTGA. V lost 2 bases and J lost 0, with 14 bases in between. CDR3 sequence: CASSLWNQRRSYEQYF. DNA for the CDR3: TGTGCCAGCAGCTTATGGAACCAGCGGCGCTCCTACGAGCAGTACTTC.

This clone came up once. The chain has TRBV7-9 and TRBJ2-3, with a tentative D call TRBD1 (7 bases). The germline V and J ends were trimmed by 6 bases and 0 bases, with 13 bases remaining between them. The V gene's germline CDR1 is SEHNR and CDR2 FQNEAQ (reference sequence). The CDR3 has 15 residues. CDR3 region: CASSLEGASTDTQYF. The CDR3 coding sequence is TGTGCCAGCAGTTTGGAGGGGGCGAGCACAGATACGCAGTATTTT.

The J gene is TRBJ2-3, the V gene TRBV4-1, with 8 nucleotides matching TRBD2. Germline loops: CDR1 MGHRA, CDR2 YSYEKL. The CDR3 runs 16 residues. Unmatched junction bases numbered 7, after V lost 0 bases and J lost 5 bases. DNA for the CDR3: TGCGCCAGCAGCCAAGAAGACGGGAGGGCAAGAGATACGCAGTATTTT. Protein sequence: CASSQEDGRARDTQYF.

This sequence joins TRBV10-3 and TRBJ1-2; 12 positions agree with TRBD1. Germline CDR1 is ENHRY and CDR2 is SYGVKD. The V segment lost 9 bases and the J segment 6 bases; nucleotides outside the gene matches: 17. The CDR3 extends over 17 amino acids. The CDR3 DNA reads as TGTGCCATATTTACCGGGACAGGGGGCAAGTTGGGCGATGGCTACACCTTC. It codes for CAIFTGTGGKLGDGYTF.

This chain links TRBV12-3 or TRBV12-4 with TRBJ2-1; D is perhaps TRBD1 (5 bases). This CDR3 contains 13 residues. V was trimmed by 6 bases and J by 10 bases, leaving 16 bases between them. The CDR3 DNA is TGTGCCAGCAGCTTATTACTTACAGGAGAGCAGTTCTTC. Protein: CASSLLLTGEQFF.

This clone was recorded only once. The V gene is TRBV5-1, the J gene TRBJ2-1; TRBD2 matches 10 bases. The CDR3 loop spans 15 amino acids. With V trimmed by 0 bases and J by 10 bases, 7 bases remained unmatched. CDR1 SGHRS and CDR2 YFSETQ come from the germline V gene. CDR3 nucleotide sequence: TGCGCCAGCAGCTTGGAGCTAGCGGGAGTTGGGGAGCAGTTCTTC. It translates to CASSLELAGVGEQFF.

The chain is built from TRBV7-6 and TRBJ2-5; D is possibly TRBD2 (5 bases). Per germline, CDR1 SGHVS and CDR2 FNYEAQ. The CDR3 has 18 amino acids. Trimming removed 5 bases from V and 7 bases from J, with 29 bases in between. For the CDR3, the DNA is TGTGCCAGCAGCCCTAGCTGGTCGTCGGACCCAGGTTGGGGGACCCAGTACTTC. This gives the protein CASSPSWSSDPGWGTQYF.

CDR3 bases: TGCGCCAGCAGCTTGTGGGCAGGCAATGAGCAGTTCTTC. Translation: CASSLWAGNEQFF. The chain uses TRBV5-1 and TRBJ2-1; D is unclear. V lost 1 base to trimming and J lost 6 bases, with 8 bases between them. This CDR3 spans 13 amino acids. CDR1 is SGHRS and CDR2 is YFSETQ in the germline V gene.

J is TRBJ1-2 and V is TRBV28; 7 nucleotides agree with TRBD1. The ends lost 4 bases at V and 0 bases at J; junction bases unmatched: 2. The CDR3 spans 14 residues. Germline V gene data show CDR1 as MDHEN and CDR2 as SYDVKM. In DNA form, the CDR3 reads TGTGCCAGCAGTTGGACAGGCGCTAACTATGGCTACACCTTC. This encodes CASSWTGANYGYTF.

CDR3 sequence (DNA): TGCAGCGTTGGGGGGGTTGGTCTTCAGGAAAAACTGTTTTTT. This translates into CSVGGVGLQEKLFF. J is TRBJ1-4 and V is TRBV29-1; perhaps TRBD1 as D (5 bases). Germline assignment: CDR1 SQVTM and CDR2 ANQGSEA. CDR3 length: 14 residues. The V and J ends lost 4 bases and 8 bases respectively, with 17 bases between them.

The V and J genes are TRBV12-5 and TRBJ2-2; no reliable D call. Trimming shortened V by 6 bases and J by 0 bases, and 5 bases separated the two germline ends. The CDR3 contains 13 residues. Germline V gene lookup returns CDR1 LGHNT and CDR2 FRNRAP. DNA for the CDR3: TGTGCTAGTGGCAAGCCGAACACCGGGGAGCTGTTTTTT. Residues: CASGKPNTGELFF.

Here the CDR3 DNA reads TGTGCCAGCAGCTTGGACAACGGGGGGGAATACAATGAGCAGTTCTTC. It specifies CASSLDNGGEYNEQFF. The rearrangement links TRBV5-8 to TRBJ2-1, with TRBD2 identical over 8 bases. CDR3 size: 16 residues. The V gene's germline CDR1 is SGHTS and CDR2 YDEGEE. V shed 0 bases and J 4 bases; nucleotides not matched to a gene: 6.

This sequence joins TRBV5-4 and TRBJ2-7, with 9 nucleotides matching TRBD2. Unmatched junction bases numbered 1, after V lost 0 bases and J lost 3 bases. The germline gives CDR1 SGHNT, CDR2 YYREEE (reference sequence). This CDR3 has 14 amino acids. CDR3 in DNA: TGTGCCAGCAGCTTGGTAGCGGGAGACTACGAGCAGTACTTC. Protein product: CASSLVAGDYEQYF.

A word on this clone: This CDR3 is also generated by other DNA sequences in the sample. The rearrangement uses TRBV28 and TRBJ2-7, with TRBD2 matching 9 bases. Germline CDR1 MDHEN, CDR2 SYDVKM. There are 13 residues in the CDR3. J lost 2 bases, V lost 5 bases, and 1 base had no gene match. DNA for the CDR3: TGTGCCAGCAGTCCTAGCGGGACCTACGAGCAGTACTTC. Translation gives CASSPSGTYEQYF.

Only a few counts were recorded for this clone. This rearrangement joins TRBV6-2 or TRBV6-3 to TRBJ1-2; 10 bases are a match to TRBD1. The CDR3 length is 12 residues. The V and J ends lost 6 bases and 8 bases, in that order; junction bases with no gene match: 3. Germline V gene data show CDR1 as MNHEY and CDR2 as SVGEGT. CDR3 loop: CASSPTGGGYTF. CDR3 sequence (DNA): TGTGCCAGCAGCCCGACAGGGGGCGGCTACACCTTC.

This chain joins TRBV13 and TRBJ2-7, with 7 bases fitting TRBD1. CDR1 PRHDT and CDR2 FYEKMQ come from the germline V gene (reference sequence). The CDR3 has 15 residues. V trimming: 0 bases; J trimming: 2 bases; junction bases outside the gene matches: 4. The CDR3 protein is CASSLGWDSPYEQYF. Written as DNA, the CDR3 is TGTGCCAGCAGCTTAGGATGGGACAGTCCCTACGAGCAGTACTTC. Together with reference TRBV13 and TRBJ2-7, the CDR3 gives the full variable domain: AAGVIQSPRHLIKEKRETATLKCYPIPRHDTVYWYQQGPGQDPQFLISFYEKMQSDKGSIPDRFSAQQFSDYHSELNMSSLELGDSALYFCASSLGWDSPYEQYFGPGTRLTVT.

V gene TRBV18 combines with J gene TRBJ2-7, with 7 bases aligning to TRBD1. The germline V gene encodes CDR1 KGHSH and CDR2 LQKENI. This CDR3 region has 15 residues. Trimming at V came to 5 bases and at J to 2 bases, leaving 9 bases not matched to a gene. The CDR3: CASSEGQTQTYEQYF. CDR3 in DNA: TGTGCCAGCTCAGAGGGACAGACCCAAACCTACGAGCAGTACTTC.

The V call is TRBV28, the J call TRBJ2-1; 8 bases map to TRBD2. The CDR3 contains 13 residues. Germline assignment: CDR1 MDHEN and CDR2 SYDVKM. Unmatched junction bases numbered 3, after V lost 7 bases and J lost 4 bases. CDR3 protein: CASISGGYNEQFF. In DNA, the CDR3 is TGTGCCAGCATAAGCGGGGGTTACAATGAGCAGTTCTTC.